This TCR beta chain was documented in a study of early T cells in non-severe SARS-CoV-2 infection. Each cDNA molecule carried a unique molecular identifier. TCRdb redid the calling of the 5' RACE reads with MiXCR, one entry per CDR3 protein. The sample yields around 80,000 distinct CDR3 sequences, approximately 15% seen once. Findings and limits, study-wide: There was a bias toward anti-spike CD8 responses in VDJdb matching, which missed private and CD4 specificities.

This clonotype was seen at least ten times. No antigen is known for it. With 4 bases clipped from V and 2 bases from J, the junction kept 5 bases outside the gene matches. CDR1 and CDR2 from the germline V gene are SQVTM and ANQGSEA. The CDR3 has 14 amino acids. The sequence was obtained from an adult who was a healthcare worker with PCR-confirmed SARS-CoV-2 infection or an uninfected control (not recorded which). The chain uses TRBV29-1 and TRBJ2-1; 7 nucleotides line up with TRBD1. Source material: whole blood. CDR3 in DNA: TGCAGCGTTGGGCAGGGGGACGCCTACAATGAGCAGTTCTTC. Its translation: CSVGQGDAYNEQFF.